This T cell receptor (beta chain) originates from a study of cytomegalovirus exposure and HLA in healthy donors. Whole-study findings and limits: Diagnosis of cytomegalovirus status made by the classifier reportedly showed high specificity and sensitivity.

This clone showed up just a few times. Its cognate antigen is unknown. From germline, CDR1 is SGHRS and CDR2 YFSETQ. Trimming cost V 7 bases and J 1 base, with 9 bases left between them. The CDR3 is 13 amino acids. PCR used 60 Vbeta primers and 13 Jbeta primers. Using immunoSEQ multiplex PCR, the repertoire was profiled, and TCRdb retains in-frame clones only, with some absent. The data contain 75,000 to 95,000 clones, 60% to 80% of them singletons. This rearrangement joins TRBV5-1 to TRBJ1-3, with D perhaps matching TRBD1 (5 bases). This sequence originates from a woman in her 30s in good health and CMV-seronegative. The sequenced material came from PBMCs. CDR3 nucleotide sequence: TGCGCCAGCCAGGAGGGGTCTGGAAACACCATATATTTT. This gives the protein CASQEGSGNTIYF.